This T cell receptor (beta chain) was captured by sequencing in a study of shared clonotypes between healthy human individuals. V was pared by 1 base and J by 4 bases, with 10 bases between. CDR3 length: 14 amino acids. The germline gives CDR1 SGHVS, CDR2 FQNEAQ. Libraries were prepared by immunoSEQ multiplex PCR; TCRdb keeps only in-frame clonotypes and omits some of them. The table lists about 2 million clones, 95% of them singletons. The J gene is TRBJ1-2, the V gene TRBV7-8; no clear D gene. Sequencing used naive CD4+ T cells sorted from blood. Sample subset: CD45RA+ positively selected. The source of this sequence is a man younger than 35 in good health. The CDR3 here is CASSLGRAGYGYTF. The CDR3 bases are TGTGCCAGCAGCTTAGGCCGGGCCGGCTATGGCTACACCTTC. The entire variable domain, with the rest obtained from reference TRBV7-8 and TRBJ1-2, is as follows: GAGVSQSPRYKVAKRGQDVALRCDPISGHVSLFWYQQALGQGPEFLTYFQNEAQLDKSGLPSDRFFAERPEGSVSTLKIQRTQQEDSAVYLCASSLGRAGYGYTFGSGTRLTVV.